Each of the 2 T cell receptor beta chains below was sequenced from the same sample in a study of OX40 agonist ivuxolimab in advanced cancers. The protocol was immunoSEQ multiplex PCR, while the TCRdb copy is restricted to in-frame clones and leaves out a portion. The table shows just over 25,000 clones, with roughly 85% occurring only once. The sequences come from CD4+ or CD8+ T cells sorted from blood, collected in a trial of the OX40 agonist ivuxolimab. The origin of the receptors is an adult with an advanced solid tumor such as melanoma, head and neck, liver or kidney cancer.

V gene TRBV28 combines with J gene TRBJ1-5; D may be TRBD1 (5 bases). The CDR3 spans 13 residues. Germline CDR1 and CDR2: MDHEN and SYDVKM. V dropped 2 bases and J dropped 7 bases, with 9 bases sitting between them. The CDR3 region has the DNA TGTGCCAGCAGTTTAGGGGGAAGGCAGCCCCAGCATTTT. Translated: CASSLGGRQPQHF. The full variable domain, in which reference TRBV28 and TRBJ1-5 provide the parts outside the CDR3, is DVKVTQSSRYLVKRTGEKVFLECVQDMDHENMFWYRQDPGLGLRLIYFSYDVKMKEKGDIPEGYSVSREKKERFSLILESASTNQTSMYLCASSLGGRQPQHFGDGTRLSIL.

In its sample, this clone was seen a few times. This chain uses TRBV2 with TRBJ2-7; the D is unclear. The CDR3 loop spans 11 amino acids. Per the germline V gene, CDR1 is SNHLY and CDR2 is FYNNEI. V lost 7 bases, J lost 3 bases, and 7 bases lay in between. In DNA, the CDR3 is TGTGCCAGCAAGAATTACTACGAGCAGTACTTC. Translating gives CASKNYYEQYF.